This TCR beta chain was found in a study of graft-versus-host responses after intestinal transplantation. This clone turned up a few times. Its antigen remains unknown. The table came from immunoSEQ multiplex PCR; TCRdb's copy has only in-frame clones and leaves some out. The data show 100,000 to 120,000 clones, 80% to 95% seen once. Germline lookup yields CDR1 MDHEN and CDR2 SYDVKM. The CDR3 consists of 15 residues. Germline trimming cut 7 bases from V and 0 bases from J; bases unmatched to any gene: 5. The origin of this receptor is a human donor who received an intestinal transplant. The rearrangement links TRBV28 to TRBJ1-4, with 7 nucleotides matching TRBD1. Source: unstimulated CD8+ T cells sorted from spleen or lymph node cells, taken before intestinal transplant. CDR3 loop: CASTNGQATNEKLFF. In DNA form, the CDR3 reads TGTGCCAGCACTAACGGACAGGCAACTAATGAAAAACTGTTTTTT. The whole variable domain, remainder taken from reference TRBV28 and TRBJ1-4, is DVKVTQSSRYLVKRTGEKVFLECVQDMDHENMFWYRQDPGLGLRLIYFSYDVKMKEKGDIPEGYSVSREKKERFSLILESASTNQTSMYLCASTNGQATNEKLFFGSGTQLSVL.